This entry describes one T cell receptor (beta chain). The record originates from a study of blood T cell repertoires in COVID-19. About the research overall: Donors in the United States, Italy and Spain gave samples during acute or convalescent COVID-19. PBMCs, B-cell-depleted T cells, or T cells provided the cDNA or gDNA that made up the material.

The germline V gene encodes CDR1 SGHNT and CDR2 YENEEA. This CDR3 has 13 amino acids. V was cut by 4 bases and J by 4 bases, with 7 bases left in between. Authors' data handling: Quantification of nucleated cells was approximated via reference gene primer amplification. Using immunoSEQ multiplex PCR, the repertoire was profiled, and TCRdb retains in-frame clones only, with some absent. The DNA gave D and trimming, while V, J and clone size come from that table. The table shows some 51,000 clones, with more than 75% occurring only once. The chain is built from TRBV11-3 and TRBJ2-2; no clear D. The receptor was isolated from a man aged 50-59 years with active COVID-19. Source material: peripheral blood. The CDR3 region is CASSSASTGELFF. Written as DNA, the CDR3 is TGTGCCAGCAGCTCGGCTAGCACCGGGGAGCTGTTTTTT.